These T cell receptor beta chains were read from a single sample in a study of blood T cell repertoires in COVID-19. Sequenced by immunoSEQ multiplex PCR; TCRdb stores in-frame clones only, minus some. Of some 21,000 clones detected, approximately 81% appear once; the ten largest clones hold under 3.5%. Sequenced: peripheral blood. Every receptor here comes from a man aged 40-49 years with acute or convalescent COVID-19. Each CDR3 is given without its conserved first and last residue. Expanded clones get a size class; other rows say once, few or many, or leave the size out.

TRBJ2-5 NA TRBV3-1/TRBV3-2 ASSQHTGVVETQY
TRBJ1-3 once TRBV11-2 ASSLVGPGNTIY
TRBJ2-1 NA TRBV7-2 ASSSDYKYNEQF
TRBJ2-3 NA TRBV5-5 ASSFSTHPSTDTQY
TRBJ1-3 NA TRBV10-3 AIRGQIDSGNTIY
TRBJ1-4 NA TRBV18 ASSPQGGLKF
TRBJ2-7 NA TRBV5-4 ASSGEGGSFREQY
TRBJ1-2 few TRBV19 ASSMERQRHGYT
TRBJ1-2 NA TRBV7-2 ASSPRRGLYGYT
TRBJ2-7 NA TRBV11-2 ASSPSRTGFPEQY
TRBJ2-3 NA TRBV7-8 ASSLVGGGTDTQY
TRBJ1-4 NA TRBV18 ASSPDRWYEKLF
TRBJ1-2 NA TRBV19 ASSGQGRNGYT
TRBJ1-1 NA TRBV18 ASSPGHRVQPEAF
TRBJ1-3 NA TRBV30 ASRTAGNTIY
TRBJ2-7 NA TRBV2 ASTLRGYYEQY
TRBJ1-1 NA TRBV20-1 SALDTEAF
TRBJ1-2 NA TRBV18 ASSRSDYYGYT
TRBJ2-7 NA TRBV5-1 ASSLAQGARSEQY
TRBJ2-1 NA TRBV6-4 ASSELSSSNEQF
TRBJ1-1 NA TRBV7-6 ASSKQGGINTEAF
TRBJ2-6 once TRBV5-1 ASSLAGGAGANVLT
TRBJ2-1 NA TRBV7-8 ASSFGSGGPYNEQF
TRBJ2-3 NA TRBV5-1 ASKLYRDTYTDTQY
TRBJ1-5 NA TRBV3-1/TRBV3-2 ASSRQGGSQPQH
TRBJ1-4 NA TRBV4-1 ASSQGGTDNEKLF
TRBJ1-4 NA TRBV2 ASSPTDATNEKLF
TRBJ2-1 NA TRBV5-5 ASSISGGAYEQF
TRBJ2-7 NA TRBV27 ASSLRVSSGWGYEQY
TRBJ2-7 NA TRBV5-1 ASSLSGLYEQY
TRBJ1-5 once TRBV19 ASSTRNNQPQH
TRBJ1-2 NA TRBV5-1 ASSLEGLSGGYGYT
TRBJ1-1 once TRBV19 ASSQTENTEAF
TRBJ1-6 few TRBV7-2 ASSLARDRRTPLH
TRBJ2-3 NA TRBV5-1 ATSGLTTDTQY
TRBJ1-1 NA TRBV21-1 ASTERLGPGTANTEAF
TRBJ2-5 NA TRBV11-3 ASSFAAGEETQY
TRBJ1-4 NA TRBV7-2 ASSRRDTSNEKLF
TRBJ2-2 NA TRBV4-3 ASRGGLASGELF
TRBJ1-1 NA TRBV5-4 ASSLRDRMETEAF
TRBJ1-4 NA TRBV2 ASSKTTGVSNEKLF
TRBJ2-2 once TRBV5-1 ASSIGTDYLGELF
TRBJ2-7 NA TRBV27 ASSSQNRDRSYEQY
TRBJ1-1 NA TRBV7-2 ASSLSGGELTEAF
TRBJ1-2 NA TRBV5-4 ASSLDAGGGYGYT
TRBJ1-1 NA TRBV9 ASSSMTDNTEAF
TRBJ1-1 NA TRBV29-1 SVEFAGQGTEAF
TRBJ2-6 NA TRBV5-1 ASSKTSVSGANVLT
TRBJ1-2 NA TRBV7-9 ASSLGEQGINGYT
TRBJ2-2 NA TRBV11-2 ASSSPRGIVGELF